This TCR beta chain was observed in a study of T cell changes during pregnancy in multiple sclerosis (dated by TCRdb to the late 2010s). Background on the whole study: The study examined how the T cell repertoire changed over the course of pregnancy in women with multiple sclerosis.

As for this clone: The antigen it binds to is not known. There are no base qualities to consult, and no much larger clone falls within one base.

CDR1 and CDR2, per the germline V gene, are SNHLY and FYNNEI. V lost 4 bases and J lost 3 bases; the stretch between them is 12 bases long. The cysteine opens and the phenylalanine closes a CDR3 of 14 amino acids. Kept here is only the CDR3 DNA, which spans 42 bases and is read in frame from base 1. Library construction relied on the immunoSEQ multiplex PCR assay. TCRdb took over this immuneACCESS table, retaining in-frame rearrangements with V and J assigned. Such tables are incomplete; in checked studies, under half of the missing clones stem from an unresolved V gene, and the remainder is unexplained. For this sample the table gives some 44,000 clones, of which over 75% were detected only once. The top ten hold roughly 0.72% of the sample.

The receptor's source is a female donor with multiple sclerosis, enrolled in a pregnancy study. The chain joins TRBV2 to TRBJ2-5; possibly the D gene is TRBD2, per 5 matching bases. This specimen consisted of CD4+ T cells from peripheral blood mononuclear cells, obtained before pregnancy. The CDR3 loop reads CASSVTPGKETQYF. The nucleotide sequence is given as TGTGCCAGCAGTGTGACCCCGGGGAAAGAGACCCAGTACTTC. When the CDR3 is completed using the reference TRBV2 and TRBJ2-5 genes on either side, the full variable domain is EPEVTQTPSHQVTQMGQEVILRCVPISNHLYFYWYRQILGQKVEFLVSFYNNEISEKSEIFDDQFSVERPDGSNFTLKIRSTKLEDSAMYFCASSVTPGKETQYFGPGTRLLVL.